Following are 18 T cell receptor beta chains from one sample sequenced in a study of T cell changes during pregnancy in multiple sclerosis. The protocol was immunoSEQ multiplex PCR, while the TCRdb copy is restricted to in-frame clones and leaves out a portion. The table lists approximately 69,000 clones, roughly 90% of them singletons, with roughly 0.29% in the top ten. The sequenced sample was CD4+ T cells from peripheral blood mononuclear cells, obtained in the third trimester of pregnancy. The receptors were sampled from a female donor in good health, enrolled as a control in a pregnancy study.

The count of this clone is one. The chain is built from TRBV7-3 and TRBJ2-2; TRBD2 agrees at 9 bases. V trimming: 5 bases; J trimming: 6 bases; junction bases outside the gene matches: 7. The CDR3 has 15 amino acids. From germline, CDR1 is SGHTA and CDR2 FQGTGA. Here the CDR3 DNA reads TGTGCCAGCAGCGACCGGCGCGGGGGGGCCGGGGAGCTGTTTTTT. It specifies CASSDRRGGAGELFF.

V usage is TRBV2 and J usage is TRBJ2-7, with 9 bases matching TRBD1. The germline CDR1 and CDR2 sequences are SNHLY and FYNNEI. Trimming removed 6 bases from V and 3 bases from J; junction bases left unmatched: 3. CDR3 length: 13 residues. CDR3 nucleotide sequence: TGTGCCAGCAGCCTGACAGGGGGCTACGAGCAGTACTTC. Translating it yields CASSLTGGYEQYF.

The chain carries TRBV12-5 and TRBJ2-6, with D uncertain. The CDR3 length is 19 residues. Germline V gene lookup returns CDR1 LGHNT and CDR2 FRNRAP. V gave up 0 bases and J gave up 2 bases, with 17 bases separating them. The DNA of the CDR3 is TGTGCTAGTGGTTTGGTACAGAAAGATTCGATAGCTGGGGCCAACGTCCTGACTTTC. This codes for CASGLVQKDSIAGANVLTF. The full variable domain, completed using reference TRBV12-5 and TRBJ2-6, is DARVTQTPRHKVTEMGQEVTMRCQPILGHNTVFWYRQTMMQGLELLAYFRNRAPLDDSGMPKDRFSAEMPDATLATLKIQPSEPRDSAVYFCASGLVQKDSIAGANVLTFGAGSRLTVL.

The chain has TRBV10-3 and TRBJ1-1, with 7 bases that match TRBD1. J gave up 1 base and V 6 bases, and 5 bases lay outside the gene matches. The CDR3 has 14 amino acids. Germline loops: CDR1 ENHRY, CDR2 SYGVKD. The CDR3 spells CAIRWDRENTEAFF. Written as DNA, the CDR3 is TGTGCCATCAGATGGGACAGAGAGAACACTGAAGCTTTCTTT.

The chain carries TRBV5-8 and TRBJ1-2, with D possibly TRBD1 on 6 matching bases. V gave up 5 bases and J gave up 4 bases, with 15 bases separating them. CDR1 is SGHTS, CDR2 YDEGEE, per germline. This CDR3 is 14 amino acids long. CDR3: CASRQSTGSYGYTF. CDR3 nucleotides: TGTGCCAGCAGACAATCAACAGGGAGCTATGGCTACACCTTC.

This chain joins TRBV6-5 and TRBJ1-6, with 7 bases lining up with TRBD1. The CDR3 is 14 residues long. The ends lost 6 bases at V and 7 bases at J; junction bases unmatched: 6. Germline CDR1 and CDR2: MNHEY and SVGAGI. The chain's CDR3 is CASRRQGVNSPLHF. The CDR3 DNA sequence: TGTGCCAGCAGGAGACAGGGTGTAAATTCACCCCTCCACTTT.

CDR3 region: CACTGAANYGYTF. CDR3 DNA sequence: TGTGCCTGCACTGGGGCAGCTAACTATGGCTACACCTTC. The chain uses TRBV30 and TRBJ1-2; weak D call: TRBD1 (5 bases). Trimming shortened V by 6 bases and J by 0 bases, and 11 bases separated the two germline ends. There are 13 residues in the CDR3. CDR1 GTSNPN and CDR2 SVGIG come from the germline V gene (reference sequence).

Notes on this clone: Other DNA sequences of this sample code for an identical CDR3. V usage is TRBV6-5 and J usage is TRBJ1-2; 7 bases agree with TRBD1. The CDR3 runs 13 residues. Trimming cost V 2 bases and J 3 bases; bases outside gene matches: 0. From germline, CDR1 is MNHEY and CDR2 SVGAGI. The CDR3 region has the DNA TGTGCCAGCAGTTACGGACAGGACTATGGCTACACCTTC. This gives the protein CASSYGQDYGYTF.

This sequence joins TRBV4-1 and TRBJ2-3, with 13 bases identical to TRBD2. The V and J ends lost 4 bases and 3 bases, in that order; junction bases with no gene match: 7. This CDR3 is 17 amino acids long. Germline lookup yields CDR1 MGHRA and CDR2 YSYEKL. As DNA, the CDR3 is TGCGCCAGCAGCCGGCACGTACTAGCGGGGGGGACAGATACGCAGTATTTT. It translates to CASSRHVLAGGTDTQYF.

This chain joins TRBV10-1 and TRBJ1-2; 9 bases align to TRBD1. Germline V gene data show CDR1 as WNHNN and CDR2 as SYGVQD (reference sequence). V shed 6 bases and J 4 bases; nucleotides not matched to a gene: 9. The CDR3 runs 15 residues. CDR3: CASRGPRDRVYGYTF. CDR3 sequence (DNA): TGCGCCAGCAGGGGCCCACGGGACAGGGTCTATGGCTACACCTTC.

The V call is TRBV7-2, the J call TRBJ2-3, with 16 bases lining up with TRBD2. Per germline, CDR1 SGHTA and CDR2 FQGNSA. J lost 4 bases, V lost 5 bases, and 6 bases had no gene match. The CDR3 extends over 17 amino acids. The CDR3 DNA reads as TGTGCCAGCAGCAGATGGGGACTAGCGGGGGGGGCAGATACGCAGTATTTT. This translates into CASSRWGLAGGADTQYF.

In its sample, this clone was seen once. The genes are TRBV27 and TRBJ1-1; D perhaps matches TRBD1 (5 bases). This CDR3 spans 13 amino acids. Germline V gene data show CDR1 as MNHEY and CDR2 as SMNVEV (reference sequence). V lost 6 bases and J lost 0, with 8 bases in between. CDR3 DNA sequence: TGTGCCAGCAGCTACAGGTTGAACACTGAAGCTTTCTTT. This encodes CASSYRLNTEAFF.

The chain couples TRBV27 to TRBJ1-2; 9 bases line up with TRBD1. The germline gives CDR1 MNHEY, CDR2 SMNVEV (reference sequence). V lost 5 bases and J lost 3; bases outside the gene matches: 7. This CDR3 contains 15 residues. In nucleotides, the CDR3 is TGTGCCAGCAGTAAATCAACAGGGGGCCACTATGGCTACACCTTC. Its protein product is CASSKSTGGHYGYTF.

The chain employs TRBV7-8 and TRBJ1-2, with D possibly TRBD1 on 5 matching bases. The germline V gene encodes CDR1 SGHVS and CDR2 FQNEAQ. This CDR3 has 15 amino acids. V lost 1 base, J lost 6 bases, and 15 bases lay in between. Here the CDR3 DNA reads TGTGCCAGCAGCTTAGATTCTAGGGGCGGAAATGGCTACACCTTC. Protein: CASSLDSRGGNGYTF.

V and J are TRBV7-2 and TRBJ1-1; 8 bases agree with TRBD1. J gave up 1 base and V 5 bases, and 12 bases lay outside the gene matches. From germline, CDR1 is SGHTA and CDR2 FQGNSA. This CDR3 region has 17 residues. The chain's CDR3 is CASSITQGAWGNTEAFF. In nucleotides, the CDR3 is TGTGCCAGCAGCATAACTCAGGGGGCCTGGGGGAACACTGAAGCTTTCTTT.

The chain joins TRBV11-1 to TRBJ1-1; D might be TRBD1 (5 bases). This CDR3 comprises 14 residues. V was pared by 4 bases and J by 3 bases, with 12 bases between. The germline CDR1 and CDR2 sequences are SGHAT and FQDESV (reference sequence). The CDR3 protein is CASSSRQKDTEAFF. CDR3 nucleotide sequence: TGTGCCAGCAGCTCCCGACAGAAGGACACTGAAGCTTTCTTT.

DNA of the CDR3: TGTGCCAGCAGCCGACGAGGACAGGGAATTGAGACCCAGTACTTC. Translating it yields CASSRRGQGIETQYF. The chain recombines TRBV6-5 with TRBJ2-5; 8 positions agree with TRBD1. Germline CDR1 MNHEY, CDR2 SVGAGI. V lost 6 bases and J lost 5; bases outside the gene matches: 11. CDR3 size: 15 residues.

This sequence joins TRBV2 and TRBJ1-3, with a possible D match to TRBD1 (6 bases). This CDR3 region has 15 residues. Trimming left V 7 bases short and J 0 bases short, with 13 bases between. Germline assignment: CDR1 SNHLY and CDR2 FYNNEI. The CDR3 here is CASNRGHSSGNTIYF. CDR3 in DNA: TGTGCCAGCAACCGGGGACATAGCTCTGGAAACACCATATATTTT.